Listed below are T cell receptor beta chains from one sample, sequenced in a study of tumor-infiltrating lymphocytes in primary liver carcinoma. One entry per CDR3 protein results from TCRdb running MiXCR on the multiplex PCR reads. The top ten clones hold around 22% of a sample with 50,000 to 60,000 distinct CDR3 sequences, 60% to 80% of them seen once. Source material: liver tumor tissue from sampling region 5. These receptors were obtained from a man aged 35 to 55 with primary liver carcinoma and hepatitis B virus infection. Both conserved end residues are part of each CDR3. The order of the fields is J gene, V gene, D gene, clone size, CDR3 DNA, CDR3 protein. D genes are given only for firm matches. The listing skips clone size in some rows; elsewhere it reads once, few, many or a size class.

j_gene: TRBJ1-4; v_gene: TRBV5-1; d_gene: TRBD1; abundance: .; CDR3nt: TGCGCCAGCGGCTTGGGTGGACAGGGCGGTGAAATACTGTTTTTT; CDR3aa: CASGLGGQGGEILFF
j_gene: TRBJ2-7; v_gene: TRBV4-2; d_gene: TRBD1; abundance: .; CDR3nt: TGTGCCAGCAGCCATGCTTCAGGACAGGGGGACGAGCACTACTTC; CDR3aa: CASSHASGQGDEHYF
j_gene: TRBJ2-7; v_gene: TRBV20-1; d_gene: .; abundance: .; CDR3nt: TGCAGTGCCCACCGACAGGAGTCGGTGAGGGTCTACGAGCAGTACTTC; CDR3aa: CSAHRQESVRVYEQYF
j_gene: TRBJ2-5; v_gene: TRBV24-1; d_gene: .; abundance: many; CDR3nt: TGTGCCACCAGTGGGATATGGGACAACCAAGAGACCCAGTACTTC; CDR3aa: CATSGIWDNQETQYF
j_gene: TRBJ2-1; v_gene: TRBV6-1; d_gene: .; abundance: .; CDR3nt: TGTACCAGCAGTGACCGGACAAAAAGCTCCTACAATGAACAGTTCTTC; CDR3aa: CTSSDRTKSSYNEQFF
j_gene: TRBJ2-4; v_gene: TRBV11-1; d_gene: TRBD2; abundance: .; CDR3nt: TGTGCCAACAGCTTTCCCGGGACTAGCGGAACCAGAAACATTCAGTGCTTC; CDR3aa: CANSFPGTSGTRNIQCF
j_gene: TRBJ2-5; v_gene: TRBV11-2; d_gene: TRBD2; abundance: .; CDR3nt: TGTGCCAGCAGCTCCACGGGACTAGCGGGAGGGAGTGTCGAGACCCAGTACTTC; CDR3aa: CASSSTGLAGGSVETQYF
j_gene: TRBJ2-5; v_gene: TRBV29-1; d_gene: .; abundance: .; CDR3nt: TGCAGAGTTGAGCCCGACTGGGGGCGGCAAGAGACCCTGTATTTC; CDR3aa: CRVEPDWGRQETLYF
j_gene: TRBJ1-5; v_gene: TRBV11-3; d_gene: .; abundance: .; CDR3nt: TGTGCCATCAGCGACCGACAGCTGGGGGCCAATCAGCTCCAGCATTTT; CDR3aa: CAISDRQLGANQLQHF
j_gene: TRBJ2-1; v_gene: TRBV5-3; d_gene: TRBD2; abundance: .; CDR3nt: TGTGTCAGAAGCTCAAAAGACTTAGCGGGCACCGAGAGAGGGAATGAGCAGTTCTTC; CDR3aa: CVRSSKDLAGTERGNEQFF
j_gene: TRBJ2-2; v_gene: TRBV5-1; d_gene: TRBD2; abundance: .; CDR3nt: TGCGCCAGCAGCTTTGGACTAGCGGGAGGGGACACCAGGGAGCTGTTTTTT; CDR3aa: CASSFGLAGGDTRELFF
j_gene: TRBJ2-7; v_gene: TRBV14; d_gene: .; abundance: .; CDR3nt: TGTGCCAGCAGCCACCCCGAACCGGGCTCGTACCAGCAGTACTTC; CDR3aa: CASSHPEPGSYQQYF
j_gene: TRBJ2-1; v_gene: TRBV6-1; d_gene: .; abundance: .; CDR3nt: TGTGCCAGCGGTGAAGGAACGGGGGATGAGCAGTTCTTC; CDR3aa: CASGEGTGDEQFF
j_gene: TRBJ1-1; v_gene: TRBV11-2; d_gene: .; abundance: .; CDR3nt: TGTGTCAGCAGCTTAGGGCCGAACACTGAAGCTTTCTTT; CDR3aa: CVSSLGPNTEAFF
j_gene: TRBJ2-1; v_gene: TRBV7-9; d_gene: TRBD2; abundance: .; CDR3nt: TGTGCCAGCAGCTCACGCCTTCGGACTAGCGGGAGGAACTATGAGCAGCTCTTC; CDR3aa: CASSSRLRTSGRNYEQLF
j_gene: TRBJ2-6; v_gene: TRBV28; d_gene: TRBD1; abundance: .; CDR3nt: TGTGCCAGCAGTTCCAAGACCGGGACAGGGCTGTCGTACGGGGCCAACGTCCCGACTTTC; CDR3aa: CASSSKTGTGLSYGANVPTF
j_gene: TRBJ1-6; v_gene: TRBV11-2; d_gene: .; abundance: large; CDR3nt: TGTGCCAGCGCGGGCGGAAATAATTCACCCCTCCACTTT; CDR3aa: CASAGGNNSPLHF
j_gene: TRBJ2-3; v_gene: TRBV9; d_gene: .; abundance: .; CDR3nt: TGTGCCAGCAGCGTAAAGTGGGAGGATGGGAATACGCAGTATTTT; CDR3aa: CASSVKWEDGNTQYF
j_gene: TRBJ1-2; v_gene: TRBV4-2; d_gene: .; abundance: .; CDR3nt: TGTGCCAACAGCCAAGGGGCCAGGAGCCCCTATGGCTACACCTTC; CDR3aa: CANSQGARSPYGYTF
j_gene: TRBJ2-7; v_gene: TRBV11-3; d_gene: TRBD1; abundance: once; CDR3nt: TGTGCCAGCTTGGGACAGTCCTACGAGCAGTACTTC; CDR3aa: CASLGQSYEQYF
j_gene: TRBJ1-3; v_gene: TRBV4-1; d_gene: .; abundance: .; CDR3nt: TGCGCCGGCAGCCAAGATATGAGTTCCTCTAGAAACACCATATATTTT; CDR3aa: CAGSQDMSSSRNTIYF
j_gene: TRBJ2-1; v_gene: TRBV7-9; d_gene: TRBD2; abundance: .; CDR3nt: TGTGCCAGCAACTTCATTCAACTGACTAGCGGCCTCTTC; CDR3aa: CASNFIQLTSGLF
j_gene: TRBJ2-1; v_gene: TRBV4-3; d_gene: TRBD2; abundance: many; CDR3nt: TGCGCCAGCAGCCAAGATTTGGCGGGAGTTGGGACCTACAATGAGCAGTTCTTC; CDR3aa: CASSQDLAGVGTYNEQFF
j_gene: TRBJ2-5; v_gene: TRBV29-1; d_gene: .; abundance: .; CDR3nt: TGCAGCGTTGAAGGACCCGGGCACTTCCAAGAGACCCTATACTTC; CDR3aa: CSVEGPGHFQETLYF
j_gene: TRBJ2-3; v_gene: TRBV12-3/TRBV12-4; d_gene: TRBD2; abundance: many; CDR3nt: TGTGCCAGCAGCCCGCCGGGGGGGCGAACAGATACGCAGTATTTT; CDR3aa: CASSPPGGRTDTQYF
j_gene: TRBJ2-5; v_gene: TRBV5-1; d_gene: TRBD1; abundance: once; CDR3nt: TGCGCCAGCAGCATACAGGGGGCCCAAGAGACCCATTACTTC; CDR3aa: CASSIQGAQETHYF
j_gene: TRBJ2-7; v_gene: TRBV14; d_gene: TRBD1; abundance: .; CDR3nt: TGTGCCAGCAGGCATAGGGGTACAGGGGCCGAGCAGCACTTC; CDR3aa: CASRHRGTGAEQHF
j_gene: TRBJ2-1; v_gene: TRBV24-1; d_gene: .; abundance: .; CDR3nt: TGTGCCACCAGTACCCCCTCTACGACTCATGTGCAGTTCTTC; CDR3aa: CATSTPSTTHVQFF
j_gene: TRBJ2-3; v_gene: TRBV6-2/TRBV6-3; d_gene: .; abundance: .; CDR3nt: TGTGCCAGTAGTTACGGGACCACACCAGATACGCAGTATTTT; CDR3aa: CASSYGTTPDTQYF
j_gene: TRBJ2-5; v_gene: TRBV20-1; d_gene: TRBD2; abundance: many; CDR3nt: TGCAGTGCTAAACTAGCGCGGGCCCAGGAGACCCAGTACTTC; CDR3aa: CSAKLARAQETQYF
j_gene: TRBJ2-7; v_gene: TRBV4-2; d_gene: .; abundance: .; CDR3nt: TGTACCAGCAGCCAAGAGTCGCATGGCGGCGAGCAGTACTTC; CDR3aa: CTSSQESHGGEQYF
j_gene: TRBJ1-5; v_gene: TRBV4-2; d_gene: .; abundance: .; CDR3nt: TGTACCAGCAGCCAAGAGGGCCAGGGGAGTCAGCCTCAGCATTTT; CDR3aa: CTSSQEGQGSQPQHF
j_gene: TRBJ1-2; v_gene: TRBV29-1; d_gene: .; abundance: .; CDR3nt: TGTAGCGTTGAAGCGGTAGAAGGGGTGGATTGCTACACCTTC; CDR3aa: CSVEAVEGVDCYTF
j_gene: TRBJ2-7; v_gene: TRBV29-1; d_gene: TRBD1; abundance: .; CDR3nt: TGCAGCACTTCGTGGACAGGACCCTACGAGCAGTACTTC; CDR3aa: CSTSWTGPYEQYF
j_gene: TRBJ2-1; v_gene: TRBV7-9; d_gene: TRBD2; abundance: .; CDR3nt: TGTGCCAGCAGCTCGTCACTAGCGGGGAGCTCCTACGATGAGCACTTCTTC; CDR3aa: CASSSSLAGSSYDEHFF
j_gene: TRBJ2-1; v_gene: TRBV5-1; d_gene: .; abundance: .; CDR3nt: TGCGGCAGCAGCGTGTCTAGCAGGAGCTCCTACAATGAGCAGTTCTTC; CDR3aa: CGSSVSSRSSYNEQFF
j_gene: TRBJ2-3; v_gene: TRBV5-1; d_gene: .; abundance: .; CDR3nt: TGCGCAAGCAGTTCAGGACGCACAGATACGGAGTATTTT; CDR3aa: CASSSGRTDTEYF
j_gene: TRBJ2-1; v_gene: TRBV29-1; d_gene: .; abundance: .; CDR3nt: TGCAGCGTTGAAACTTTAGCGTGGCCTGCTACGTCTGAGCAGCTCTTC; CDR3aa: CSVETLAWPATSEQLF
j_gene: TRBJ2-1; v_gene: TRBV4-2; d_gene: TRBD2; abundance: .; CDR3nt: TGTACCAGCGGCCAAGATAGTCTAGCGGGGAGCCCGTCCGGGGACCAGTTCTTC; CDR3aa: CTSGQDSLAGSPSGDQFF
j_gene: TRBJ2-2; v_gene: TRBV29-1; d_gene: TRBD1; abundance: once; CDR3nt: TGCAGCGTCGAAGGGTTGGACAGGGTGGGCACCGGGGATCTGTTTTTT; CDR3aa: CSVEGLDRVGTGDLFF
j_gene: TRBJ2-7; v_gene: TRBV29-1; d_gene: .; abundance: .; CDR3nt: TGCAGAGCCATGACATCTGTGTGCGGCACTCCCTACGAGCAGTACTTC; CDR3aa: CRAMTSVCGTPYEQYF
j_gene: TRBJ1-1; v_gene: TRBV2; d_gene: .; abundance: .; CDR3nt: TGTGTCAGCAACGAGCAGGCCAACACTGAAGCCTTCTTT; CDR3aa: CVSNEQANTEAFF
j_gene: TRBJ2-5; v_gene: TRBV6-6; d_gene: .; abundance: .; CDR3nt: TGTACCAGCAGTTACTCGACTATAGAGACCCAGTACTTC; CDR3aa: CTSSYSTIETQYF
j_gene: TRBJ1-6; v_gene: TRBV11-2; d_gene: .; abundance: many; CDR3nt: TGTGCCAGCAGCTATACCCTGGGAGGAAATTCACCCCTCCACTTT; CDR3aa: CASSYTLGGNSPLHF
j_gene: TRBJ2-7; v_gene: TRBV6-5; d_gene: .; abundance: .; CDR3nt: TGTGCCAGCAGCCATGGGACCTACGAGCAGTACTTC; CDR3aa: CASSHGTYEQYF
j_gene: TRBJ2-7; v_gene: TRBV11-2; d_gene: TRBD2; abundance: few; CDR3nt: TGTTCCAGCAGCTTAGGGGCGGGAGCGGACTACAAGCAGTACTTC; CDR3aa: CSSSLGAGADYKQYF
j_gene: TRBJ2-1; v_gene: TRBV6-2/TRBV6-3; d_gene: .; abundance: .; CDR3nt: TGTGCCAGCAGTTACGCTACAGGATCGGATAGGCAGTTCTTC; CDR3aa: CASSYATGSDRQFF
j_gene: TRBJ2-3; v_gene: TRBV6-5; d_gene: .; abundance: many; CDR3nt: TGTGATTGGGGACGGCCGCACTTTGGAGATACGCAGTATTTT; CDR3aa: CDWGRPHFGDTQYF
j_gene: TRBJ2-5; v_gene: TRBV7-9; d_gene: .; abundance: .; CDR3nt: TGTGCCAGCAACCCGAAAGAGACTCAGTACTTC; CDR3aa: CASNPKETQYF